This T cell receptor (beta chain) was identified in a study of blood T cells in healthy people across ages. On this clonotype itself: The antigen is not known.

Study conclusions and caveats: Across the age range, TCR beta diversity per million T cells fell in a roughly linear way. A greater number of naive CD4+ cells and higher diversity distinguished long-lived donors from aged donors.

The use of a sample-barcoded 5' primer and a J-beta primer mix characterized a second PCR of 7 to 11 cycles. TCRdb reanalysed the 5' RACE reads using MiXCR and keeps one entry per CDR3 protein. The sample contains roughly 1.5 million distinct CDR3 sequences, 40% to 45% of which appear only once. The CDR3 has 12 amino acids. Trimming cost V 0 bases and J 11 bases, with 10 bases left between them. Germline CDR1 SGHRS, CDR2 YFSETQ. The clonotype was recovered from a woman aged 18-30 years in good health. The sequencing sample was made of blood. The V call is TRBV5-1, the J call TRBJ2-3; D gene uncertain. CDR3 in DNA: TGCGCCAGCAGCTTGGCAAATGTGTGGCAGTATTTT. This translates into CASSLANVWQYF. Variable domain in full (rest from reference TRBV5-1 and TRBJ2-3): KAGVTQTPRYLIKTRGQQVTLSCSPISGHRSVSWYQQTPGQGLQFLFEYFSETQRNKGNFPGRFSGRQFSNSRSEMNVSTLELGDSALYLCASSLANVWQYFGPGTRLTVL.